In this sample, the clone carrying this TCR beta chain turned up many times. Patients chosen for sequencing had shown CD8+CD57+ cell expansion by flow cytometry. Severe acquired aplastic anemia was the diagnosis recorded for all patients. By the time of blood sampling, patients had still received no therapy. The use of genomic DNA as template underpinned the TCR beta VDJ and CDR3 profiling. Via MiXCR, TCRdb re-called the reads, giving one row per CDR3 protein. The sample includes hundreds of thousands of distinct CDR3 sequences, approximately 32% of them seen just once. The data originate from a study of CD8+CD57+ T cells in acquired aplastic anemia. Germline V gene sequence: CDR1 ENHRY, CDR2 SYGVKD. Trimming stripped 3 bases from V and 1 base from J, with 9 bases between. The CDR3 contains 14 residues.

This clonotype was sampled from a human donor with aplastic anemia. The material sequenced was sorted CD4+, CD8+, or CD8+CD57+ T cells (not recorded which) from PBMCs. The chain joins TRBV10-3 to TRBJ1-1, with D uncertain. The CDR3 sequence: CAISDRSGNTEAFF. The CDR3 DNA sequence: TGTGCCATCAGTGACAGGTCCGGGAACACTGAAGCTTTCTTT.